This is a list of T cell receptor beta chains from one sample in a study of OX40 agonist ivuxolimab in advanced cancers. Clones were sequenced by immunoSEQ multiplex PCR, and TCRdb holds only the in-frame ones, with some missing. Of roughly 21,000 clones listed, around 89% are singletons. The material was CD4+ or CD8+ T cells sorted from blood, obtained in a trial of the OX40 agonist ivuxolimab. Source of these receptors: an adult with an advanced solid tumor such as melanoma, head and neck, liver or kidney cancer. Each CDR3 is given with its conserved first and last residue. D genes are given only for firm matches. The listing skips clone size in some rows; elsewhere it reads once, few, many or a size class.

clone size,D gene,J gene,V gene,CDR3 protein,CDR3 DNA
.,.,TRBJ2-3,TRBV10-1,CASSDVESTDTQYF,TGCGCCAGCAGTGACGTGGAAAGCACAGATACGCAGTATTTT
.,.,TRBJ2-5,TRBV7-3,CASSLLTSRWETQYF,TGTGCCAGCAGCTTACTCACTAGCCGGTGGGAGACCCAGTACTTC
.,.,TRBJ2-3,TRBV27,CASSLGRGKDTQYF,TGTGCCAGCAGTTTGGGGAGGGGGAAAGATACGCAGTATTTT
few,.,TRBJ1-5,TRBV27,CASSSSRGQPQHF,TGTGCCAGCAGTTCCTCGAGGGGTCAGCCCCAGCATTTT
.,.,TRBJ2-7,TRBV6-1,CASSAIGKRYEQYF,TGTGCCAGCAGTGCTATTGGGAAACGTTACGAGCAGTACTTC
.,.,TRBJ2-7,TRBV5-6,CASSFGTAIYEQYF,TGTGCCAGCAGCTTCGGGACTGCGATCTACGAGCAGTACTTC
.,.,TRBJ1-1,TRBV25-1,CASSEWGGNTEAFF,TGTGCCAGCAGTGAATGGGGGGGGAACACTGAAGCTTTCTTT
.,TRBD1,TRBJ1-2,TRBV4-2,CASSQDRQGARYGYTF,TGTGCCAGCAGCCAAGATCGTCAGGGGGCGAGGTATGGCTACACCTTC
.,.,TRBJ2-3,TRBV5-5,CASSFLALTRSTDTQYF,TGTGCCAGCAGCTTCCTAGCGTTAACCCGAAGCACAGATACGCAGTATTTT
.,TRBD2,TRBJ2-1,TRBV9,CASSVDSSGSWNEQFF,TGTGCCAGCAGCGTAGATTCTAGCGGGAGTTGGAATGAGCAGTTCTTC
once,.,TRBJ1-2,TRBV10-3,CAIIKQAGSDYTF,TGTGCCATCATTAAACAGGCTGGATCAGACTACACCTTC
.,TRBD1,TRBJ2-7,TRBV11-2,CASRQNIDRAYEQYF,TGTGCCAGCAGGCAGAACATCGACAGGGCGTACGAGCAGTACTTC
.,.,TRBJ1-4,TRBV10-3,CASSGHAGDNEKLFF,TGTGCCAGCAGTGGACATGCTGGGGATAATGAAAAACTGTTTTTT
.,.,TRBJ1-2,TRBV7-9,CASSFRQNGYTF,TGTGCCAGCAGCTTTAGGCAGAATGGCTACACCTTC
.,.,TRBJ1-1,TRBV19,CASGIQVRSFTEAFF,TGTGCCAGTGGAATACAGGTTAGGTCGTTCACTGAAGCTTTCTTT
.,TRBD2,TRBJ2-1,TRBV9,CASSFQTSGGSYNEQFF,TGTGCCAGCAGCTTCCAGACGAGCGGGGGCTCCTACAATGAGCAGTTCTTC
.,.,TRBJ2-3,TRBV7-9,CASSSWEDTQYF,TGTGCCAGCAGCTCCTGGGAAGATACGCAGTATTTT
.,.,TRBJ2-7,TRBV7-2,CASSLEVGSYEQYF,TGTGCCAGCAGCTTGGAGGTGGGCTCCTACGAGCAGTACTTC